The entry below describes one T cell receptor beta chain. The source of the sample is a study of technical replicates of blood from four donors. Method: immunoSEQ multiplex PCR; TCRdb's copy keeps in-frame clones and lacks some. Of some 76,000 clones listed, less than 99% are singletons. This CDR3 contains 14 residues. The V gene end was trimmed by 7 bases and the J gene end by 7 bases; junction bases not matched to a gene: 11. Per the germline V gene, CDR1 is MDHEN and CDR2 is SYDVKM. The J gene is TRBJ2-7, the V gene TRBV28, with 9 positions matching TRBD2. The receptor comes from a human donor in good health. Sequencing was carried out using T cells isolated from PBMCs. Here the CDR3 reads CASTRAGGPGEQYF. CDR3 nucleotides: TGTGCCAGCACTAGGGCGGGAGGGCCGGGTGAGCAGTACTTC.